The 5 T cell receptor beta chains given below trace back to one sample, sequenced in a study of Ad26.COV2.S vaccination and SARS-CoV-2 variants. Produced via immunoSEQ multiplex PCR; TCRdb's table is partial and in-frame only. The data show roughly 400,000 clones, roughly 90% seen once. Treatment in this sample: 19 received Ad26.COV2.S at low or high dose, single or two shots; about 5 received placebo; per-sample allocation not given. Collection of samples fell on day 63 after the first vaccine or placebo injection. This specimen was peripheral blood, taken in a trial of Ad26.COV2.S vaccine versus placebo. Receptors were obtained from a person aged 18-65 years who received the Ad26.COV2.S COVID-19 vaccine or a placebo.

There are a few counts of this clone. The genes are TRBV6-4 and TRBJ2-2; the D is unclear. The CDR3 contains 15 residues. Germline V CDR1 and CDR2: MRHNA, SNTAGT. The germline V and J ends were trimmed by 3 bases and 2 bases, with 10 bases remaining between them. The CDR3 spells CASSEGADNTGELFF. In DNA, the CDR3 is TGTGCCAGCAGTGAAGGTGCAGACAACACCGGGGAGCTGTTTTTT.

The V gene is TRBV4-1, the J gene TRBJ1-4, with D tentatively TRBD1 (6 bases). The germline V gene encodes CDR1 MGHRA and CDR2 YSYEKL. Trimming shortened V by 3 bases and J by 6 bases, and 20 bases separated the two germline ends. This CDR3 region has 17 residues. The CDR3 region is CASSQSAGGQADEKLFF. CDR3 nucleotide sequence: TGCGCCAGCAGCCAGTCAGCGGGGGGGCAGGCGGATGAAAAACTGTTTTTT.

This chain links TRBV11-2 with TRBJ2-7; a possible D gene is TRBD1 (5 bases). The CDR3 is made up of 13 amino acids. Trimming removed 5 bases from V and 3 bases from J, with 11 bases in between. Germline lookup yields CDR1 SGHAT and CDR2 FQNNGV. The CDR3 sequence is CASSPTGYYEQYF. In DNA, the CDR3 is TGTGCCAGCAGCCCAACAGGCTACTACGAGCAGTACTTC. The complete variable domain, with remaining parts taken from reference TRBV11-2 and TRBJ2-7, reads EAGVAQSPRYKIIEKRQSVAFWCNPISGHATLYWYQQILGQGPKLLIQFQNNGVVDDSQLPKDRFSAERLKGVDSTLKIQPAKLEDSAVYLCASSPTGYYEQYFGPGTRLTVT.

The chain links TRBV4-3 to TRBJ1-4; D may be TRBD1 (6 bases). Germline V gene sequence: CDR1 LGHNA, CDR2 YSLEER. V gave up 0 bases and J gave up 8 bases, with 16 bases separating them. This CDR3 is 16 amino acids long. CDR3 nucleotides: TGCGCCAGCAGCCAAGATGCGGGGGCCCCTCGGGAAAAACTGTTTTTT. Encoded protein: CASSQDAGAPREKLFF.

The chain combines TRBV6-2 or TRBV6-3 with TRBJ2-7; TRBD1 aligns across 8 bases. Per the germline V gene, CDR1 is MNHEY and CDR2 is SVGEGT. Unmatched junction bases numbered 6, after V lost 0 bases and J lost 2 bases. CDR3 length: 16 amino acids. The CDR3 nucleotides read TGTGCCAGCAGTTACTCGAGAACAGGGGGAACCTACGAGCAGTACTTC. It translates to CASSYSRTGGTYEQYF.